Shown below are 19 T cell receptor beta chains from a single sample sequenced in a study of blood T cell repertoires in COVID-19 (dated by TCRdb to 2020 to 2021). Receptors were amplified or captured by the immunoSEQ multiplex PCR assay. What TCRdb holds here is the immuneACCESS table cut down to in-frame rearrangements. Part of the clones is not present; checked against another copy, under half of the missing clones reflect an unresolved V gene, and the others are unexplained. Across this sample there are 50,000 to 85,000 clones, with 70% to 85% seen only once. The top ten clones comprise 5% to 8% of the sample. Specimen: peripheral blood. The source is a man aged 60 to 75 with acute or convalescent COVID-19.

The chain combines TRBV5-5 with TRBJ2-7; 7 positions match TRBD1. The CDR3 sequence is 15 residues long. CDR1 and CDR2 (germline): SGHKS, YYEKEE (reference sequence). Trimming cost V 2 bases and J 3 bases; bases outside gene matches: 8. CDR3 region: CASSFWTGPVYEQYF. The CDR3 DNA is TGTGCCAGCAGCTTTTGGACAGGACCGGTCTACGAGCAGTACTTC.

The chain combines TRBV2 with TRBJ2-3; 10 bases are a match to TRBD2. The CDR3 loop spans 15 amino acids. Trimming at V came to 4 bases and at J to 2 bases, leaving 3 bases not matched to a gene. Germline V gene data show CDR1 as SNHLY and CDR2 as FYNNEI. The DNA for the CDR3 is TGTGCCAGCAGTGTAGGACTAGCGGTCACAGATACGCAGTATTTT. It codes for CASSVGLAVTDTQYF.

CDR3 sequence reads: CASSQEMVAAYGYTF. DNA of the CDR3: TGCGCCAGCAGCCAAGAGATGGTAGCCGCCTATGGCTACACCTTC. The chain is built from TRBV4-3 and TRBJ1-2; unclear D gene. Germline loops: CDR1 LGHNA, CDR2 YSLEER. This CDR3 is 15 amino acids long. Trimming shortened V by 0 bases and J by 4 bases, and 12 bases separated the two germline ends.

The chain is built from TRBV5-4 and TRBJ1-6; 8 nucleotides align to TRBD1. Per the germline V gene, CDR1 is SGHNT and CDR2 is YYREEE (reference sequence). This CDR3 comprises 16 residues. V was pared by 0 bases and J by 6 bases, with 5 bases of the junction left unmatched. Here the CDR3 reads CASSLGLDRANSPLHF. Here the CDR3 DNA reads TGTGCCAGCAGCTTGGGGTTGGACAGGGCTAATTCACCCCTCCACTTT.

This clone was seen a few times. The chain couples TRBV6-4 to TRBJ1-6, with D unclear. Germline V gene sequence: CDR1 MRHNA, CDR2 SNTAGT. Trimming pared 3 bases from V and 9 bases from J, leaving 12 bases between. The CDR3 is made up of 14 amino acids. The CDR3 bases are TGTGCCAGCAGTGAGCACCCGGCGGGTTCACCCCTCCACTTT. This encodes CASSEHPAGSPLHF.

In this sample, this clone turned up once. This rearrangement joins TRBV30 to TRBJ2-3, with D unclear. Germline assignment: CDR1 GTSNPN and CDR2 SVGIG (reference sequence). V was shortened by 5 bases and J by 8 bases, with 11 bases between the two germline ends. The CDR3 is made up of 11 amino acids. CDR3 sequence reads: CAWEAKGTQYF. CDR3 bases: TGTGCCTGGGAGGCGAAAGGTACGCAGTATTTT.

The CDR3 DNA sequence: TGTGCCAGTAGTCCCTCGGGAGGAGGGAGATATCAGCCCCAGCATTTT. As protein: CASSPSGGGRYQPQHF. The V gene is TRBV19, the J gene TRBJ1-5; no clear D gene. Trimming pared 5 bases from V and 5 bases from J, leaving 19 bases between. Germline CDR1 and CDR2: LNHDA and SQIVND (reference sequence). This CDR3 is built from 16 residues.

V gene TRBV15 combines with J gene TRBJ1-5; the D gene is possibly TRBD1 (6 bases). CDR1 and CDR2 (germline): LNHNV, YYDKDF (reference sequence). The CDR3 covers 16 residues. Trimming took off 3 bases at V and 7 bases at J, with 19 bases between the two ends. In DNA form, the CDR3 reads TGTGCCACCAGCAGCGCTATAGGGCAGGGGTGGCAGCCCCAGCATTTT. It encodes CATSSAIGQGWQPQHF.

The CDR3 loop is CASSPGLATDTQYF. For the CDR3, the DNA is TGTGCCAGCTCACCTGGACTAGCTACAGATACGCAGTATTTT. The rearrangement links TRBV18 to TRBJ2-3, with 8 bases matching TRBD2. The CDR3 length is 14 residues. Germline CDR1 KGHSH, CDR2 LQKENI. The ends lost 3 bases at V and 3 bases at J; junction bases unmatched: 2.

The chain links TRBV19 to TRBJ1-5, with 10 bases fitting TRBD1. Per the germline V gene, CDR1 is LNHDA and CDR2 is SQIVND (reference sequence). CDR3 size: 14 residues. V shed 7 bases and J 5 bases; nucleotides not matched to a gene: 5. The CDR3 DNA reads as TGTGCCAGTACCGACAGGGGGCTTTATCAGCCCCAGCATTTT. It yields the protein CASTDRGLYQPQHF.

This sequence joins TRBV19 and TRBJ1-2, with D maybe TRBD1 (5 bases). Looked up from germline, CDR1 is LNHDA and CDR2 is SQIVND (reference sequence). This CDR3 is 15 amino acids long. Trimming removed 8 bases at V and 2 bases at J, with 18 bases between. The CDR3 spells CASHWGGNSNYGYTF. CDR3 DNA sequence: TGTGCCAGTCATTGGGGGGGGAATTCCAACTATGGCTACACCTTC.

The CDR3 sequence is CASSKTGTVPQETQYF. The CDR3 bases are TGTGCCAGCAGCAAGACCGGGACAGTCCCCCAAGAGACCCAGTACTTC. V is TRBV7-9 and J is TRBJ2-5; 7 bases match TRBD1. The J segment lost 1 base and the V segment lost 5 bases, leaving 10 bases of the junction unmatched. The CDR3 spans 16 residues. Germline CDR1 and CDR2: SEHNR and FQNEAQ (reference sequence).

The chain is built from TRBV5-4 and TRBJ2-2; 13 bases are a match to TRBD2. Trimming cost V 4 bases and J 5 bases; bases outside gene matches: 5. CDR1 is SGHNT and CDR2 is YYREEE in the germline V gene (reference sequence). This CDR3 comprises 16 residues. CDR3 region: CASSAGLAGLTGELFF. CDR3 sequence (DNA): TGTGCCAGCAGCGCGGGACTAGCGGGGTTAACCGGGGAGCTGTTTTTT.

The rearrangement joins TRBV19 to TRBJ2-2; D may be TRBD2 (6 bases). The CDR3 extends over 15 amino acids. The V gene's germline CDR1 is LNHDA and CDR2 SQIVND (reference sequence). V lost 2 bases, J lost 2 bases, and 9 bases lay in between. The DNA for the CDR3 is TGTGCCAGTAGTATATTAGCGGTAAACACCGGGGAGCTGTTTTTT. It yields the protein CASSILAVNTGELFF. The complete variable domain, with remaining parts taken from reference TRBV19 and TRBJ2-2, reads DGGITQSPKYLFRKEGQNVTLSCEQNLNHDAMYWYRQDPGQGLRLIYYSQIVNDFQKGDIAEGYSVSREKKESFPLTVTSAQKNPTAFYLCASSILAVNTGELFFGEGSRLTVL.

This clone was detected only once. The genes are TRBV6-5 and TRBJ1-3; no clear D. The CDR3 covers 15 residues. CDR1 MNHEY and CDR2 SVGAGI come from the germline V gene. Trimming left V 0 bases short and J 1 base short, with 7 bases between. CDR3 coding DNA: TGTGCCAGCAGTTACTCGGGAGCTTCTGGAAACACCATATATTTT. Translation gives CASSYSGASGNTIYF.

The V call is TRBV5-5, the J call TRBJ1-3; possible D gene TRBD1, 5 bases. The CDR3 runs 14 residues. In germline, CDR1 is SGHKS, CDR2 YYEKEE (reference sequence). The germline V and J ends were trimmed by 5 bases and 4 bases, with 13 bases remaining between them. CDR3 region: CASSSDSYGNTIYF. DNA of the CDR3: TGTGCCAGCAGTTCCGACAGTTACGGAAACACCATATATTTT.

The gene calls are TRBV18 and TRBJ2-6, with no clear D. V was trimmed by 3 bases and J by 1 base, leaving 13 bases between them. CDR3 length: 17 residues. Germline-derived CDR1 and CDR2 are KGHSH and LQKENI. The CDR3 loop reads CASSPPITGSGANVLTF. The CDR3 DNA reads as TGTGCCAGCTCACCCCCTATCACCGGGTCTGGGGCCAACGTCCTGACTTTC.

The CDR3 coding sequence is TGCGCCAGCAGCCGGGGCCCCGGGGGATCCTACAATGAGCAGTTCTTC. The encoded protein is CASSRGPGGSYNEQFF. The rearrangement links TRBV4-3 to TRBJ2-1; weak D call: TRBD2 (6 bases). The V and J ends lost 4 bases and 1 base respectively, with 14 bases between them. CDR1 and CDR2 (germline): LGHNA, YSLEER. The CDR3 covers 16 residues.

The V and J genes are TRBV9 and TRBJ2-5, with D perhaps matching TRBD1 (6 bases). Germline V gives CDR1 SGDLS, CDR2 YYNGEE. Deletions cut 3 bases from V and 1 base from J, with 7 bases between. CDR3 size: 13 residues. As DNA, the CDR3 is TGTGCCAGCAGCGCGGACAGCCAAGAGACCCAGTACTTC. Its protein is CASSADSQETQYF.